This T cell receptor (beta chain) was identified in a study of response to subunit inactivated influenza vaccine listed by TCRdb under 2018. Study-wide context: Deep quantitative T cell receptor repertoire profiling was used in the study to track responses to a trivalent subunit inactivated influenza vaccine. Broad study findings and their caveats: According to the authors, only a limited number of new T cells may be recruited by each seasonal influenza vaccination.

Concerning this clonotype itself: Its antigen remains unidentified. Qualities for individual bases were not recorded, and no much larger clone is one base off.

The library was obtained by RT-PCR. The instrument given in TCRdb is Illumina HiSeq 2500. TCRdb reworked the public reads: Q25 trimming with fastp, MiXCR clone assembly, productive beta chains retained. Each CDR3 protein appears once, grouped with its most common genes and DNA. The sample data list 610,000 or so distinct CDR3 sequences, and around 13% of these were observed just once. Approximately 12% of the sample lies in the top ten. The germline V gene encodes CDR1 SGHTA and CDR2 FQGNSA. From its cysteine to its phenylalanine, the CDR3 spans 15 amino acids. Only CDR3 DNA remains: 45 bases, in frame from the first base. V lost 8 bases and J lost 10 bases, and the count of bases not matched to a germline gene is 11.

The rearrangement combines TRBV7-2 with TRBJ2-1; the junction holds 13 bases that match TRBD2. The source material was PBMCs from blood, sampled 11 to 12 days after vaccination. The receptor was derived from a man aged 50-60 years who received an inactivated influenza vaccine. Donor details come from another sample of the same person, matched by shared clones. The CDR3 protein sequence reads: CASDSGTSGIQEQFF. Here is the DNA: TGTGCCAGCGACTCCGGGACTAGCGGGATCCAGGAGCAGTTCTTC.